This paragraph covers one T cell receptor beta chain sequence. The target of this receptor is not known. The record has no base qualities; no much larger clone is one base away. The cohort consisted of 600 to 750 healthy bone marrow donors. At the time of sampling, all cohort members were nominally healthy, though unrecorded immune exposures were likely present. The donor was CMV seropositive and was included in the group of 289 seropositive cohort members. A peripheral blood sample was collected from each donor, and TCR beta sequencing was performed on peripheral blood mononuclear cells. Genomic DNA was extracted from the blood cell samples with the Qiagen DNeasy Blood Extraction Kit. Receptors were amplified or captured by the immunoSEQ multiplex PCR assay. For the multiplex PCR, a mixture combining 60 forward primers for TCR Vbeta segments and 13 reverse primers for TCR Jbeta segments was used. The CDR3 region of rearranged TCR beta genes was amplified from genomic DNA by a multiplex PCR assay. On the Illumina HiSeq System, the amplified TCR beta libraries were sequenced as 87-base-pair reads. For the original study's pipeline: Across the roughly 700 repertoires, a later analysis counted some 80 million unique TCR beta chains, roughly 11 million of which were shared by at least two donors. Raw reads were error-corrected and collapsed into unique sequences by a nearest-neighbor algorithm in which closely related sequences were merged to remove PCR and sequencing errors. V, D and J gene segments were assigned by aligning CDR3 sequences to IMGT reference sequences. For a sequence to be retained, a match of at least six nucleotides to both a V gene segment and a J gene segment was required. A rearrangement was called productive if the CDR3 had no stop codons and remained in frame with V and J, and every other rearrangement was called non-productive. CDR3 was defined according to IMGT convention as the region running from the second conserved V-encoded cysteine to the conserved J-encoded phenylalanine. The earlier analysis of 550 to 650 of the donors excluded any sequence lacking an unambiguous match to a single V gene segment. In an earlier analysis of 500 to 750 of the donors, V segments were called functional above 56.7% productive rearrangements and were called segregating when the between-donor standard deviation exceeded 5%. A statistical classification framework was built for diagnosing cytomegalovirus status from the catalog of TCR beta chain sequences. V and J gene assignment, in a later analysis, came from comparing TCR nucleotide sequences with IMGT/GENE-DB human TR gene sequences. Using the TCRdist pipeline, a later analysis assigned CDR3 sequences along with most-parsimonious VDJ recombination scenarios. A later analysis defined each TCR beta chain by its CDR3 amino acid sequence plus V-gene family, and excluded reads lacking a unique V-gene family. To address suspected cross-contamination and a sequencing artifact, a later analysis removed around 600 highly shared, low-generation-probability nucleotide sequences. In a later analysis, a clonal expansion index was calculated for each public chain from normalized within-repertoire ranks of inferred template counts. In a later analysis, generation probabilities were computed using a VDJ recombination model fitted to out-of-frame rearrangements, and the results were checked against IGoR. In a later analysis, TCR-TCR, TCR-HLA and TCR-CMV co-occurrence was scored with hypergeometric tests, and a repertoire-size bias correction was applied to TCR pairs. In a later analysis, false discovery rates were estimated by permuting HLA or CMV assignments 20 times. A later analysis grouped co-occurring TCRs with DBSCAN, adding TCRdist sequence similarity when clustering within HLA-allele-positive subsets. For co-occurrence clustering, repertoires with fewer than 30,000 or more than 120,000 public chains were excluded, along with roughly 5 repertoires with anomalous nucleotide sharing. TCRdb carries this immuneACCESS record with in-frame sequences only. Its versions omit some clonotypes, under half of them owing to an unresolved V gene in the studies checked, with the rest unexplained. That table furnishes V, J and clone size, whereas the DNA furnished D and trimming. The sample yields some 130,000 clones; roughly two thirds were counted once. The biggest ten clones account for 1.6% of the sample.

The sample comes from a study of cytomegalovirus exposure and HLA in healthy donors (dated by TCRdb to 2017 to 2019). Regarding the complete study: An earlier analysis of approximately 640 of the donors reported about 250 Gb of sequence data and roughly 110 million unique TCR beta sequences from approximately 180 million T cells. The genetic ancestry cluster associated with self-reported Caucasian donors included about 84% of the approximately 400 genotyped donors. Both class I and class II loci were covered by HLA typing, at four-digit resolution. The number of donors typed differed by locus, with roughly 629-640 for A, B, C, DRB1 and DQB1, more than 500 for DQA1, about 610 for DPA1, and some 440 for DPB1. Donor age, sex, ethnicity and CMV serostatus were collected together with the repertoire data. The study aimed to test whether cataloging public T cell receptors could reveal signatures of past pathogen exposure. Roughly five DR-DQ haplotypes were treated as single units for association and clustering because of strong linkage in the cohort. A later genetic analysis took genome-wide SNP genotypes for about 55% of the 666 donors and used that subset as a discovery cohort. The study used immunosequencing to profile the T cell repertoires of several hundred subjects and linked those repertoires to cytomegalovirus serostatus. An earlier analysis of 587 of the donors used high-throughput TCR beta sequencing to judge whether each TCR beta V gene segment behaved as functional or pseudogenic. To study patterns of TCR occurrence, a later analysis re-analyzed previously published TCR beta repertoires from several hundred donors and added high-resolution HLA genotyping. All discovery cohort repertoires had been generated on a single sequencing platform. Among about 400 genotyped donors of the cohort, an average of around 250,000 unique TCR beta nucleotide sequences was sequenced per donor, of which about 19% were non-productive. Rather than drawing on any new phenotypic data, the later analysis identified candidate immune exposures from TCR beta sequences and the way those sequences occurred across donors. To predict cytomegalovirus infection status, the study brought together high-throughput TCR immunosequencing, statistical association of individual TCRs with disease status, and machine learning. Roughly 290 gigabases of sequencing data and 75 million to 85 million unique TCR sequences made up an early release that covered several hundred HLA-typed donors. Besides the first cohort of approximately 670 subjects, a separate validation cohort made up of roughly 130 different subjects was used. The full study reports these points: For the cohort, immune exposure information was limited to CMV serostatus. This cohort had only TCR beta chains sequenced, and the lack of alpha or paired-chain data limited which features could be detected. A further reported finding was that TCR beta sequences accurately predicted the HLA-A and HLA-B alleles for most subjects in the first cohort. Compared with equally common non-associated chains, HLA-associated TCR beta chains in a later analysis were more clonally expanded and had lower generation probabilities. In an earlier analysis of some 640 of the donors, most TCR beta V segments were observed in productive rearrangements about 87% or about 30% of the time, broadly matching IMGT annotations. Some IMGT-functional V segments, including TRBV6-2 and TRBV6-3, could not be told apart with the 87-base-pair reads, so those segments were excluded. Compared with the roughly 720-donor mean, donors in an Asian-associated ancestry cluster had fewer N-insertions in productive TCRs, according to a later genetic analysis. A later analysis found that TCR association rates varied across HLA loci, with DRB1 alleles showing the most associated TCRs and HLA-C alleles the fewest. In both the original and validation cohorts, the classifier was reported to diagnose cytomegalovirus status with high specificity and sensitivity. Sequencing depth was assumed to be roughly uniform across donors in the presence/absence analyses, though that assumption may not hold. Several of the top co-occurrence clusters appeared to be linked to parvovirus B19, influenza, CMV and Epstein-Barr virus, according to a later analysis. The study listed 150 to 200 TCR beta chains as associated with cytomegalovirus. Linkage disequilibrium might explain the correlated functional status among segregating V segments, but an unknown experimental factor could not be excluded. It was suggested by the authors that the approach could potentially be generalized to other disease states and immunological phenotypes. In vitro tests confirmed that three of the cytomegalovirus-associated TCR beta chains recognize cytomegalovirus antigens. According to a later analysis, most CMV-associated TCR beta chains appeared to be HLA-restricted, and the HLA associations seemed to be driven largely by CMV exposure. Because some donors lacked HLA typing at each locus, the association tests relied only on the typed subset. In a later genetic analysis, a missense DCLRE1C variant was associated with V-gene and J-gene trimming of TCR beta chains, and the association was replicated in an independent cohort. A group of highly shared sequence variants was considered likely to be a technical artifact of the sequencing pipeline. At a false discovery rate of 0.05, a later analysis linked around 17,000 TCR beta sequences to specific HLA alleles. The earlier analysis of approximately 590 of the donors excluded roughly 16 rarely observed V segments, including chromosome 9 orphons, because counts were too low. While some public TCRs were present in many individuals, most TCR sequences turned up only very rarely across donors. Assigning TCR associations to individual alleles was difficult when HLA alleles, especially DR and DQ, strongly co-occurred.

Ends trimmed: V by 0 bases, J by 0 bases; bases unmatched to a gene: 7. Including the terminal cysteine and phenylalanine, the CDR3 comprises 17 residues. Only the CDR3 portion is preserved as DNA: 51 bases, with reading frame beginning at the first base. Per the germline V gene, SGDLS is the CDR1 and YYNGEE is the CDR2. The receptor was derived from a man aged 25 to 45 in good health and CMV-seropositive. The chain uses TRBV9 and TRBJ2-5, with TRBD2 matching 8 junction bases. Sequencing used PBMCs. The CDR3 in this case is CASSVGVAGSYQETQYF. The base sequence is TGTGCCAGCAGCGTAGGGGTAGCGGGATCGTACCAAGAGACCCAGTACTTC.